This T cell receptor (beta chain) was identified during a study of T-cell reconstitution after alpha-beta-depleted transplantation in children (dated by TCRdb to the mid-2010s). For the wider study: T-cell immune reconstitution after TCRalphabeta/CD19-depleted allogeneic hematopoietic cell transplantation in children was quantitatively tracked in the study by means of TCR repertoire profiling.

This clonotype was found a few times. What this receptor recognizes is not known. It has no much larger one-base neighbor in the sample; base qualities were not kept. Compared with germline, V lacks 0 bases and J lacks 5 bases; bases without a gene match: 4. CDR1 SGHTA and CDR2 FQGNSA are derived from the germline V gene. The cysteine opens and the phenylalanine closes a CDR3 of 16 amino acids. The kept DNA is CDR3 alone, 48 bases in frame from the first base. The library was prepared using PCR. This sample was sequenced with an Illumina HiSeq 2500. To normalize quantification of the TCRbeta repertoire, the TCR libraries were built with molecular barcoding that relied on unique molecular identifiers. TCRdb reworked the public reads: Q25 trimming with fastp, MiXCR clone assembly, productive beta chains retained. Every entry covers one CDR3 protein and lists the most common genes and DNA from its rows. In all, the sample holds 200,000 to 250,000 distinct CDR3 sequences, and 9.7% of those were seen once. The ten top clones hold approximately 5.4% of the sample.

The source is a human donor who donated a stem cell graft to a child with SCID. Sequenced material: PBMCs from the stem cell graft donor, taken from the stem cell graft. The rearrangement joined TRBV7-2 to TRBJ2-2; 9 central nucleotides agree with TRBD1. The nucleotide sequence is TGTGCCAGCAGCTTAGCTGGGACAGGGAAGACCGGGGAGCTGTTTTTT. Protein translation: CASSLAGTGKTGELFF.